A single sample is the source of the 2 T cell receptor beta chains below, sequenced in a study of T cell clonality in common variable immunodeficiency (dated by TCRdb to the mid-2010s). Libraries were constructed by the immunoSEQ multiplex PCR assay. TCRdb took this table from immuneACCESS and kept in-frame rearrangements with V and J called. Such tables lack part of the clones; where checked against another copy, unresolved V genes explain under half of the gap, and the rest is unexplained. Here the sample lists about 52,000 clones, none seen once only. The ten largest make up 2% to 2.5% of the sample. Sequencing was performed on peripheral blood mononuclear cells. These receptors all come from a person aged 18-70 years in good health.

This clone was counted many times. The read ends 3 residues before the CDR3 terminus; that terminus is restored from the germline J gene. The chain combines TRBV30 with TRBJ2-3; D remains ambiguous. Germline V lookup: CDR1 GTSNPN, CDR2 SVGIG (reference sequence). CDR3 length: 12 amino acids. Deletions cut 3 bases from V and 2 bases from J, with 6 bases between. The CDR3: CAWRRNTDTQYF. The CDR3 bases that were read are TGTGCCTGGAGGCGAAACACAGATACG. The full variable domain, completed using reference TRBV30 and TRBJ2-3, is SQTIHQWPATLVQPVGSPLSLECTVEGTSNPNLYWYRQAAGRGLQLLFYSVGIGQISSEVPQNLSASRPQDRQFILSSKKLLLSDSGFYLCAWRRNTDTQYFGPGTRLTVL.

This clone was counted ten times or more. The CDR3 DNA, read in part, is TGTGCCAGTAGTACCAGGACAGTTACCTTTGAA. The encoded protein is CASSTRTVTFE. The full-length CDR3 reads as CASSTRTVTFEAFF. The chain uses TRBV19 and TRBJ1-1; maybe TRBD1 (6 bases). The DNA ends 3 residues before the CDR3 does, and the rest of the CDR3 is filled in from the germline J gene. Trimming removed 4 bases from V and 7 bases from J, with 16 bases in between. Germline values: CDR1 LNHDA, CDR2 SQIVND (reference sequence). There are 14 residues in the CDR3.